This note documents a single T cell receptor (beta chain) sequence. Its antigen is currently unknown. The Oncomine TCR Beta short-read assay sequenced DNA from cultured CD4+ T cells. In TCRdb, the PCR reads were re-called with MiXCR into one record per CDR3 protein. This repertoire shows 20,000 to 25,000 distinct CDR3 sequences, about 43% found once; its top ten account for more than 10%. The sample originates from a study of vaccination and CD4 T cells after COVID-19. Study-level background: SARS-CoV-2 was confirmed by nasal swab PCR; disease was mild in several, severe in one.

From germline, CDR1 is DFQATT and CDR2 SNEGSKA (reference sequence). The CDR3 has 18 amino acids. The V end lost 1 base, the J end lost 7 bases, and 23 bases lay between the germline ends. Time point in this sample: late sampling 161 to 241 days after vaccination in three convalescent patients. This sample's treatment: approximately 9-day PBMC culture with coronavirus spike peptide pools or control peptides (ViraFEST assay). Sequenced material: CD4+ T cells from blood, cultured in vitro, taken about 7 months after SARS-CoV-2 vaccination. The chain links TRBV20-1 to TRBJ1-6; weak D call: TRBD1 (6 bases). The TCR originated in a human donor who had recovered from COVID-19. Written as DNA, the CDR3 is TGCAGTGCTAGAGTTGGAGAACAGGGTCAAACGTCGAATTCACCCCTCCACTTT. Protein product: CSARVGEQGQTSNSPLHF.